The 6 T cell receptor beta chains below come from one sample, sequenced in a study of cytotoxic CD8 clonotypes in ibrutinib-treated CLL. Libraries were prepared by immunoSEQ multiplex PCR; TCRdb keeps only in-frame clonotypes and omits some of them. The repertoire holds 130,000 to 150,000 clones, with roughly 83% as singletons. The sample here was PBMCs, taken after 12 months of ibrutinib treatment. All receptors come from a human donor with chronic lymphocytic leukemia.

This chain uses TRBV4-3 with TRBJ2-7; no reliable D call. Germline V gives CDR1 LGHNA, CDR2 YSLEER. CDR3 length: 14 amino acids. Between the trimmed V and J ends, which lost 1 base and 5 bases, there was a span of 12 bases. This chain's CDR3 is CASSQVALRHEQYF. The CDR3, as DNA: TGCGCCAGCAGCCAAGTGGCCCTTCGGCACGAGCAGTACTTC.

The chain employs TRBV6-6 and TRBJ1-2; 9 bases fit TRBD1. Germline V lookup: CDR1 MNHNY, CDR2 SVGAGI (reference sequence). V gave up 4 bases and J gave up 6 bases; unmatched junction bases: 6. The CDR3 loop spans 14 amino acids. The CDR3 sequence: CASSFRTGEHGYTF. Here the CDR3 DNA reads TGTGCCAGCAGTTTCCGGACAGGGGAACATGGCTACACCTTC.

The chain employs TRBV28 and TRBJ1-5, with D unclear. V dropped 4 bases and J dropped 2 bases, with 15 bases sitting between them. The CDR3 has 16 residues. CDR1 MDHEN and CDR2 SYDVKM come from the germline V gene. CDR3 region: CASSSPQTYGNQPQHF. CDR3 coding DNA: TGTGCCAGCAGTTCACCACAGACGTATGGCAATCAGCCCCAGCATTTT.

This clone was detected only a few times. The chain uses TRBV2 and TRBJ2-7, with D possibly matching TRBD1 (6 bases). Deletions cut 7 bases from V and 6 bases from J, with 16 bases between. Germline V lookup: CDR1 SNHLY, CDR2 FYNNEI. The length of the CDR3 is 13 residues. The CDR3 loop is CASKKQGLGEQYF. The CDR3 region has the DNA TGTGCCAGCAAGAAACAGGGATTGGGCGAGCAGTACTTC.

The V and J genes are TRBV30 and TRBJ1-2; no firm D call. Trimming took 0 bases from V and 4 from J, leaving 18 bases between them. This CDR3 is 16 amino acids long. CDR1 is GTSNPN, CDR2 SVGIG, per germline (reference sequence). CDR3 region: CAWSVLSGREPYGYTF. In DNA, the CDR3 is TGTGCCTGGAGTGTACTCAGCGGAAGGGAACCCTATGGCTACACCTTC.

This clone showed up just once. This chain connects TRBV7-9 to TRBJ1-1; no clear D gene. V was clipped by 1 base and J by 3 bases, with 6 bases between them. Germline CDR1 is SEHNR and CDR2 is FQNEAQ (reference sequence). The CDR3 sequence is 13 residues long. In DNA form, the CDR3 reads TGTGCCAGCAGCTTAGAAGCCTACACTGAAGCTTTCTTT. This codes for CASSLEAYTEAFF. The variable domain in full, with the rest retrieved from reference TRBV7-9 and TRBJ1-1, is DTGVSQNPRHKITKRGQNVTFRCDPISEHNRLYWYRQTLGQGPEFLTYFQNEAQLEKSRLLSDRFSAERPKGSFSTLEIQRTEQGDSAMYLCASSLEAYTEAFFGQGTRLTVV.